This T cell receptor beta chain was observed in a study of graft-versus-host responses after intestinal transplantation (dated by TCRdb to about 2021). For context, the study as a whole: Recipients received multivisceral, liver-intestinal, or isolated intestinal transplants. All recipients received anti-thymocyte globulin induction followed by maintenance tacrolimus and steroids for roughly 3 years. Bulk TCR-beta CDR3 sequencing was used to track graft-versus-host and host-versus-graft alloreactive T cell clones in the graft, circulation and bone marrow after intestinal transplantation. Alloreactive clones were identified by sequencing pre-transplant mixed lymphocyte reaction products and comparing them with unstimulated pre-transplant donor and recipient T cells. Of the roughly 25 intestinal transplant recipients enrolled in the cohort, one of whom was a retransplant, a few patients without pretransplant specimens were excluded. A peak of at least 4% donor T cells among recipient peripheral blood mononuclear cells was the definition used for donor T cell macrochimerism. Rather than going through the commercial service, samples from three later patients were sequenced in-house on an Illumina MiSeq and processed with MiXCR. General conclusions and limits of the study: GvH clones were found in recipient bone marrow, and some of the GvH clones appeared earlier in ileal mucosa or blood, which is consistent with an intestinal mucosal origin. The relatively low number and heterogeneity of intestinal transplant patients limited the conclusions. Patients with donor T cell macrochimerism had high GvH to HvG T cell clonal ratios in their allografts. Early after transplant, declines in HvG clones were associated with peak levels of circulating GvH clones.

In the case of this clone: Its antigen has not been determined. This sequence may be a read error, since a much larger clone differs from it by one base.

Intraepithelial and lamina propria lymphocytes were isolated from graft specimens using dithiothreitol, EDTA incubations and collagenase D digestion. Bulk TCR-beta sequencing was performed on serial intestinal graft biopsy specimens collected as late as 600 days after transplant. Taken from cysteine to phenylalanine, the CDR3 has 13 residues. Only CDR3 DNA remains: 39 bases, in frame from the first base. CDR1 and CDR2, looked up from the germline V gene, are SGHTS and YDEGEE. The V and J ends are trimmed by 0 bases and 4 bases, leaving 7 bases between them. Library prep was done by the immunoSEQ multiplex PCR assay. High-throughput TCR-beta CDR3 sequencing of genomic DNA from most patients was performed by Adaptive Biotechnologies. Under the source paper's analysis protocol: TCR sequencing data were retrieved from Adaptive's ImmunoSEQ software for 15 to 20 patients, whereas a few other patients were processed with MiXCR and VDJtools. CDR3 nucleotide sequences shared between donor and recipient were removed because their origin could not be assigned. To count as alloreactive, a clone needed at least 2-fold expansion over unstimulated cells and a minimum CFSE-low frequency of 0.002% (template counts) or 0.001% (read counts). Mappable clones were those detected in sequenced pre-transplant spleen, lymph node, or MLR CFSE-low populations of the donor or recipient. The cumulative frequency of alloreactive clones was calculated as a percentage of all sequences, weighted by copy number. TCRdb re-hosts the immuneACCESS table, in-frame sequences only. Its copies lack some clones; in the studies checked, an unresolved V gene accounts for under half of them, and the cause for the rest is not known. V, J and clone size derive from that table, while D and trimming were established from the DNA sequence. The sample profile shows 15,000 to 20,000 clones; roughly 78% of them were found once. The biggest ten clones account for about 20% of the sample.

The source is a human patient who received an intestinal transplant, so some T cells may come from the graft donor. Sequences were derived from ileum tissue, sampled roughly 100 days after intestinal transplant. The V and J segments used are TRBV5-8 and TRBJ1-1; there is no confident call for the D gene. The CDR3 protein is CASSLEGGTEAFF. Here is the DNA: TGTGCCAGCAGCTTGGAGGGAGGCACTGAAGCTTTCTTT.